These T cell receptor beta chains were read from a single sample in a study of CXCR3-negative and CXCR3-positive naive CD8 T cells. TCRdb processed the 5' RACE reads again and assigns one entry to each CDR3 protein, with no DNA. This repertoire includes more than 65,000 distinct CDR3 sequences. Specimen: naive CXCR3- CD8+ T cells from blood. These receptors all come from a human donor in good health. Some clones in this sample may be carry-over from other donors' samples. Both conserved end residues are part of each CDR3.

j_gene: TRBJ2-7; len: 16; v_gene: TRBV28; CDR3aa: CASSSPLARNGREQYF
j_gene: TRBJ2-3; len: 21; v_gene: TRBV4-1; CDR3aa: CASSHPLGETSGSVTTDTQYF
j_gene: TRBJ2-7; len: 15; v_gene: TRBV7-9; CDR3aa: CASSFYRGGAYEQYF
j_gene: TRBJ2-7; len: 15; v_gene: TRBV4-3; CDR3aa: CASSQVKGGIYEQYF
j_gene: TRBJ2-1; len: 15; v_gene: TRBV4-2; CDR3aa: CASSQLSGAYNEQFF
j_gene: TRBJ2-5; len: 14; v_gene: TRBV7-9; CDR3aa: CASSHPSGQETQYF
j_gene: TRBJ2-1; len: 12; v_gene: TRBV29-1; CDR3aa: CSVSPGGSEQFF
j_gene: TRBJ2-1; len: 16; v_gene: TRBV9; CDR3aa: CASSEGLAGDGYEQFF
j_gene: TRBJ2-1; len: 16; v_gene: TRBV15; CDR3aa: CATSRVLAGAYNEQFF
j_gene: TRBJ2-1; len: 19; v_gene: TRBV7-8; CDR3aa: CASSLPGTWTSGGHNEQFF
j_gene: TRBJ2-1; len: 17; v_gene: TRBV5-5; CDR3aa: CASSSYSPVGSYNEQFF
j_gene: TRBJ2-3; len: 15; v_gene: TRBV15; CDR3aa: CATSREGGAPDTQYF
j_gene: TRBJ1-6; len: 16; v_gene: TRBV20-1; CDR3aa: CSARLTESSYNSPLHF
j_gene: TRBJ2-7; len: 14; v_gene: TRBV7-9; CDR3aa: CASSSRQGAGEQYF
j_gene: TRBJ2-7; len: 15; v_gene: TRBV20-1; CDR3aa: CSARGPGQGSYEQYF
j_gene: TRBJ2-7; len: 15; v_gene: TRBV7-9; CDR3aa: CASSPPGLATYEQYF
j_gene: TRBJ2-1; len: 11; v_gene: TRBV11-2; CDR3aa: CASSFAGEQFF
j_gene: TRBJ2-7; len: 16; v_gene: TRBV4-1; CDR3aa: CASSHILAGPTYEQYF
j_gene: TRBJ2-1; len: 15; v_gene: TRBV7-8; CDR3aa: CASTPMGTGAVEQFF
j_gene: TRBJ1-1; len: 12; v_gene: TRBV6-6; CDR3aa: CASSLRGTEAFF
j_gene: TRBJ2-7; len: 15; v_gene: TRBV9; CDR3aa: CASSVAGAGGDEQYF
j_gene: TRBJ2-1; len: 15; v_gene: TRBV6-2/TRBV6-3; CDR3aa: CASSGQGVVYNEQFF
j_gene: TRBJ2-7; len: 14; v_gene: TRBV19; CDR3aa: CASSTSGRAGEQYF
j_gene: TRBJ2-7; len: 14; v_gene: TRBV5-5; CDR3aa: CASSPGTRRYEQYF
j_gene: TRBJ2-1; len: 13; v_gene: TRBV27; CDR3aa: CASSLQGFNEQFF
j_gene: TRBJ2-5; len: 16; v_gene: TRBV4-1; CDR3aa: CASSQDGSFRGETQYF
j_gene: TRBJ2-2; len: 14; v_gene: TRBV28; CDR3aa: CASSPGRNPGELFF
j_gene: TRBJ2-7; len: 17; v_gene: TRBV9; CDR3aa: CASSPSVSLAGFYEQYF